This T cell receptor beta chain appears in the sequencing data of a study of T cells in Graves' hyperthyroidism and ophthalmopathy. Study background: Peripheral blood was obtained at initial diagnosis, preceding any treatment.

Study results and limitations: Also found in blood were most expanded thyroid clonotypes above 0.001.

RNA transcripts served as the template for amplifying TCR beta CDR3 regions. The HTBI set primed first-round TCR CDR3 RT-PCR. TCRdb reprocessed the multiplex PCR reads via MiXCR and lists one record per CDR3 protein. Of about 410,000 distinct CDR3 sequences in the sample, about 14% were seen once. The CDR3 is 14 residues long. Germline V gives CDR1 DFQATT, CDR2 SNEGSKA (reference sequence). Between the trimmed V and J ends, which lost 1 base and 2 bases, there was a span of 9 bases. Used for diagnoses were clinical symptoms, serum thyroxine and TRAb, thyroid ultrasound and orbital computed tomography. The sample holds many counts of this clonotype. Its antigen remains unidentified.

The sequenced sample consisted of blood. The TCR sequence derives from a woman in her twenties or thirties with Graves' ophthalmopathy. The rearrangement uses TRBV20-1 and TRBJ2-1; D ambiguous. The CDR3 spells CSARAGSTYNEQFF. As DNA, the CDR3 is TGCAGTGCTAGAGCGGGTTCCACCTACAATGAGCAGTTCTTC.